This TCR beta chain came from a study of blood T cell repertoires in COVID-19. Study-wide background: T cells, B-cell-depleted T cells, or PBMCs provided the cDNA or gDNA that served as material.

The assay was immunoSEQ multiplex PCR, and TCRdb's table has in-frame clones only and misses some. The sample contains a few hundred thousand clones, about 90% of which appear only once. Participants, about 18 to 90 years old, spanned 25 or so US areas. Participants classified as exposed had met a COVID-19 case within 2 weeks before study entry. This clone was found a few times. The TCR comes from a woman aged 40 to 55 who had been exposed to COVID-19. Sequencing used PBMCs or T cells enriched from blood (not recorded which).

The CDR3 spells CASSPNPLTGANEKLFF. CDR3 DNA sequence: TGTGCCAGCTCACCTAACCCCTTGACAGGGGCTAATGAAAAACTGTTTTTT. The J gene is TRBJ1-4, the V gene TRBV18, with 8 bases that match TRBD1. V was clipped by 3 bases and J by 3 bases; unmatched bases: 9. This CDR3 contains 17 residues. In germline, CDR1 is KGHSH, CDR2 LQKENI.